These 32 T cell receptor beta chains were sequenced from one sample in a study of cytomegalovirus exposure and HLA in healthy donors. 13 Jbeta primers and 60 Vbeta primers were used for the PCR. The table came from immunoSEQ multiplex PCR; TCRdb's copy has only in-frame clones and leaves some out. The sample yields 150,000 or so clones, roughly 80% seen once. The sample consisted of PBMCs. The receptors stem from a female donor in good health and CMV-seronegative.

V is TRBV4-2 and J is TRBJ2-7, with 7 bases aligning to TRBD2. Germline V gene sequence: CDR1 LGHNA, CDR2 YNFKEQ. The length of the CDR3 is 15 residues. Trimming at V came to 4 bases and at J to 2 bases, leaving 8 bases not matched to a gene. CDR3 loop: CASSPRSAGTYEQYF. As DNA, the CDR3 is TGTGCCAGCAGCCCGCGGTCAGCGGGGACCTACGAGCAGTACTTC.

The chain joins TRBV28 to TRBJ1-1; the D gene is possibly TRBD1 (6 bases). The CDR3 runs 16 residues. Germline CDR1 is MDHEN and CDR2 is SYDVKM. Trimming took 3 bases from V and 4 from J, leaving 18 bases between them. CDR3 residues: CASSLGGAAGVTEAFF. For the CDR3, the DNA is TGTGCCAGCAGTTTGGGGGGGGCCGCTGGGGTCACTGAAGCTTTCTTT.

The CDR3 DNA sequence: TGTGCCAGCACCAGTACAGGGGGCGTTTCACCCCTCCACTTT. Its translation is CASTSTGGVSPLHF. The chain joins TRBV2 to TRBJ1-6; 9 bases map to TRBD1. V lost 7 bases and J lost 9; bases outside the gene matches: 7. The length of the CDR3 is 14 residues. Germline V gives CDR1 SNHLY, CDR2 FYNNEI.

The chain links TRBV6-5 to TRBJ2-7; TRBD1 agrees at 8 bases. The germline CDR1 and CDR2 sequences are MNHEY and SVGAGI. The CDR3 is 15 residues long. The trim removed 2 bases at V and 2 bases at J, leaving 5 bases unmatched. In DNA form, the CDR3 reads TGTGCCAGCAGTTACGCGGCAGGGGGCCCCTACGAGCAGTACTTC. Its translation is CASSYAAGGPYEQYF.

The chain is built from TRBV28 and TRBJ2-3; tentatively, D is TRBD2 (5 bases). The V end lost 3 bases, the J end lost 8 bases, and 9 bases lay between the germline ends. The CDR3 covers 12 residues. Germline V gives CDR1 MDHEN, CDR2 SYDVKM. CDR3 sequence: CASSFEGSTQYF. The DNA of the CDR3 is TGTGCCAGCAGTTTTGAGGGAAGTACGCAGTATTTT.

This clone turned up a few times. CDR3 in DNA: TGTGCCAGCAGTCCCACAGTCACCAATGAAAAACTGTTTTTT. It encodes CASSPTVTNEKLFF. The chain couples TRBV6-5 to TRBJ1-4, with unresolved D. The CDR3 contains 14 residues. CDR1 and CDR2 from the germline V gene are MNHEY and SVGAGI. Trimming stripped 5 bases from V and 5 bases from J, with 12 bases between.

This clone is a singleton in its sample. The CDR3 nucleotides are TGTGCCAGCAGTGTACAAGCAGGGGGCCCGTTCTATGGCTACACCTTC. Protein sequence: CASSVQAGGPFYGYTF. The chain uses TRBV28 and TRBJ1-2; 8 bases line up with TRBD1. This CDR3 contains 16 residues. With 5 bases clipped from V and 4 bases from J, the junction kept 12 bases outside the gene matches. CDR1 is MDHEN and CDR2 is SYDVKM in the germline V gene.

J is TRBJ2-3 and V is TRBV2; tentatively, D is TRBD2 (5 bases). In germline, CDR1 is SNHLY, CDR2 FYNNEI. V gave up 3 bases and J gave up 8 bases, with 15 bases separating them. CDR3 size: 14 residues. CDR3 loop: CASSEEVATLTQYF. For the CDR3, the DNA is TGTGCCAGCAGTGAGGAGGTAGCGACCCTTACGCAGTATTTT. The variable domain in full, with the rest retrieved from reference TRBV2 and TRBJ2-3, is EPEVTQTPSHQVTQMGQEVILRCVPISNHLYFYWYRQILGQKVEFLVSFYNNEISEKSEIFDDQFSVERPDGSNFTLKIRSTKLEDSAMYFCASSEEVATLTQYFGPGTRLTVL.

J is TRBJ1-1 and V is TRBV6-5, with a weak D call TRBD1 (6 bases). CDR3 size: 13 residues. The V end lost 6 bases, the J end lost 4 bases, and 12 bases lay between the germline ends. Germline CDR1 reads MNHEY; CDR2 reads SVGAGI. CDR3 sequence: CASRPGGPTEAFF. The CDR3 coding sequence is TGTGCCAGCAGACCCGGGGGGCCCACTGAAGCTTTCTTT.

The chain carries TRBV4-3 and TRBJ2-5, with D possibly TRBD1 on 5 matching bases. Per germline, CDR1 LGHNA and CDR2 YSLEER. Deletions cut 0 bases from V and 5 bases from J, with 22 bases between. The CDR3 length is 18 residues. The CDR3 loop reads CASSQDRQGRRASETQYF. Written as DNA, the CDR3 is TGCGCCAGCAGCCAAGATCGCCAGGGTAGAAGGGCAAGCGAGACCCAGTACTTC.

Notes on this clone: Other DNA sequences of this sample code for an identical CDR3. The chain uses TRBV30 and TRBJ2-3, with TRBD2 matching 9 bases. The CDR3 covers 14 residues. V was clipped by 3 bases and J by 1 base; unmatched bases: 2. In germline, CDR1 is GTSNPN, CDR2 SVGIG (reference sequence). In DNA, the CDR3 is TGTGCCTGGAGGGCTAGCGGGGGCACAGATACGCAGTATTTT. Its translation is CAWRASGGTDTQYF.

This chain connects TRBV5-1 to TRBJ1-4; TRBD1 aligns across 9 bases. Trimming took 2 bases from V and 0 from J; bases not matched to a gene: 5. CDR1 SGHRS and CDR2 YFSETQ come from the germline V gene. CDR3 length equals 17 residues. CDR3 sequence: CASSLQGAAATNEKLFF. The CDR3 bases are TGCGCCAGCAGCTTACAGGGGGCAGCGGCAACTAATGAAAAACTGTTTTTT. The full variable domain, with the rest looked up from reference TRBV5-1 and TRBJ1-4, is KAGVTQTPRYLIKTRGQQVTLSCSPISGHRSVSWYQQTPGQGLQFLFEYFSETQRNKGNFPGRFSGRQFSNSRSEMNVSTLELGDSALYLCASSLQGAAATNEKLFFGSGTQLSVL.

The CDR3, as DNA: TGTGCCAGTAGTATAGAGGCAGGGGCCCGCGAGCAGTACTTC. Amino acids: CASSIEAGAREQYF. The chain combines TRBV19 with TRBJ2-7; D may be TRBD1 (6 bases). The CDR3 runs 14 residues. V shed 0 bases and J shed 6 bases, with 12 bases lying between them. Germline lookup yields CDR1 LNHDA and CDR2 SQIVND (reference sequence).

This chain uses TRBV18 with TRBJ1-3; D possibly corresponds to TRBD1 (6 bases). V was clipped by 4 bases and J by 0 bases, with 7 bases between them. CDR1 is KGHSH and CDR2 is LQKENI in the germline V gene. The CDR3 length is 14 residues. The CDR3 loop is CASSRTDSGNTIYF. Written as DNA, the CDR3 is TGTGCCAGCTCACGGACAGACTCTGGAAACACCATATATTTT.

The rearrangement links TRBV10-1 to TRBJ2-2, with 11 nucleotides matching TRBD1. The ends lost 7 bases at V and 7 bases at J; junction bases unmatched: 5. The CDR3 consists of 14 residues. Germline assignment: CDR1 WNHNN and CDR2 SYGVQD (reference sequence). CDR3 protein: CASTPGQGVGELFF. Written as DNA, the CDR3 is TGCGCCAGCACTCCGGGACAGGGGGTCGGGGAGCTGTTTTTT.

V and J are TRBV6-6 and TRBJ2-5; D is possibly TRBD2 (6 bases). CDR1 MNHNY and CDR2 SVGAGI come from the germline V gene (reference sequence). The CDR3 totals 13 residues. V was trimmed by 6 bases and J by 7 bases, leaving 15 bases between them. This CDR3 is CASSAGTEGTQYF. CDR3 bases: TGTGCCAGCAGCGCGGGGACCGAAGGGACCCAGTACTTC.

This chain links TRBV27 with TRBJ1-1; 9 bases map to TRBD1. Unmatched junction bases numbered 7, after V lost 5 bases and J lost 0 bases. The CDR3 totals 16 residues. Per the germline V gene, CDR1 is MNHEY and CDR2 is SMNVEV (reference sequence). In DNA, the CDR3 is TGTGCCAGCAGTCCCCTGGGACAGGGTATGAACACTGAAGCTTTCTTT. Amino acids: CASSPLGQGMNTEAFF.

Only one count was recorded for this clone. The chain links TRBV25-1 to TRBJ1-4, with D hard to call. The germline V gene encodes CDR1 MGHDK and CDR2 SYGVNS. The CDR3 contains 15 residues. Trimming cost V 4 bases and J 1 base, with 10 bases left between them. DNA for the CDR3: TGTGCCAGCAGTGGGAGGACTTTAACTAATGAAAAACTGTTTTTT. This gives the protein CASSGRTLTNEKLFF.

This clone was seen more than once but under ten times. V usage is TRBV6-5 and J usage is TRBJ1-2; 7 bases fit TRBD1. Germline CDR1 is MNHEY and CDR2 is SVGAGI. V lost 5 bases, J lost 2 bases, and 5 bases stayed unmatched. The CDR3 is 14 residues long. CDR3 amino acids: CASSTLQGNYGYTF. Here the CDR3 DNA reads TGTGCCAGCAGTACCCTACAGGGGAACTATGGCTACACCTTC.

V gene TRBV4-1 combines with J gene TRBJ1-6; TRBD1 aligns across 9 bases. Germline assignment: CDR1 MGHRA and CDR2 YSYEKL. Trimming took 2 bases from V and 14 from J; bases not matched to a gene: 10. This CDR3 region has 15 residues. The CDR3 nucleotides are TGCGCCAGCAGCCAAAACCCCGGACAGGGGTTCACCCTCCACTTT. Its translation: CASSQNPGQGFTLHF.

The chain has TRBV28 and TRBJ2-7, with D uncertain. CDR3 length: 13 amino acids. CDR1 MDHEN and CDR2 SYDVKM come from the germline V gene. The ends were cut back, 5 bases at V and 3 bases at J, with 11 bases in the middle. The CDR3 here is CASSLGDIYEQYF. In DNA, the CDR3 is TGTGCCAGCAGTCTTGGTGACATCTACGAGCAGTACTTC.

The chain uses TRBV9 and TRBJ2-1; 12 bases agree with TRBD2. This CDR3 spans 15 amino acids. Trimming removed 4 bases from V and 8 bases from J; junction bases left unmatched: 7. CDR1 is SGDLS and CDR2 is YYNGEE in the germline V gene. The CDR3 loop is CASSSLAGGGDEQFF. For the CDR3, the DNA is TGTGCCAGCAGCTCTCTAGCGGGGGGGGGCGATGAGCAGTTCTTC.

The chain is built from TRBV28 and TRBJ2-3; possibly TRBD2 for D (6 bases). The V gene's germline CDR1 is MDHEN and CDR2 SYDVKM. There are 11 residues in the CDR3. V lost 8 bases to trimming and J lost 8 bases, with 11 bases between them. The CDR3, as DNA: TGTGCCAGCGAGGTGGGAGGTACGCAGTATTTT. It is translated as CASEVGGTQYF.

The rearrangement joins TRBV29-1 to TRBJ2-2; D ambiguous. This CDR3 is built from 12 residues. The germline gives CDR1 SQVTM, CDR2 ANQGSEA. V dropped 4 bases and J dropped 3 bases, with 6 bases sitting between them. Here the CDR3 reads CSVGPDTGELFF. The CDR3 DNA is TGCAGCGTTGGGCCCGACACCGGGGAGCTGTTTTTT.

In its sample, this clone was seen once. V is TRBV6-5 and J is TRBJ2-7; 10 positions agree with TRBD2. Germline V gene sequence: CDR1 MNHEY, CDR2 SVGAGI. This CDR3 comprises 15 residues. Losses at the gene ends were 8 bases for V and 4 bases for J; bases not matched to a gene: 11. This CDR3 reads CASGTTSGVPYEQYF. The CDR3 DNA reads as TGTGCCAGCGGCACCACTAGCGGGGTGCCATACGAGCAGTACTTC.

This clone was picked up one time. V gene TRBV7-9 combines with J gene TRBJ2-7; 8 positions agree with TRBD2. Germline V gene sequence: CDR1 SEHNR, CDR2 FQNEAQ (reference sequence). V was pared by 6 bases and J by 6 bases, with 10 bases of the junction left unmatched. This CDR3 has 14 residues. This CDR3 reads CASSSGTRAGEQYF. In nucleotides, the CDR3 is TGTGCCAGCAGTTCCGGGACTAGGGCGGGCGAGCAGTACTTC.

CDR3 coding DNA: TGTGCCAGCAGCATCCAGCGGGGGAGCTACGAGCAGTACTTC. This translates into CASSIQRGSYEQYF. The chain uses TRBV7-2 and TRBJ2-7; 8 nucleotides align to TRBD2. Germline V gives CDR1 SGHTA, CDR2 FQGNSA. Unmatched junction bases numbered 6, after V lost 5 bases and J lost 3 bases. CDR3 size: 14 residues.

This sequence joins TRBV6-1 and TRBJ2-7, with D perhaps TRBD1 (6 bases). The CDR3 is made up of 11 amino acids. Germline lookup yields CDR1 MNHNS and CDR2 SASEGT. The V and J ends lost 5 bases and 6 bases respectively, with 8 bases between them. The CDR3, as DNA: TGTGCCAGCAGTACGACAGGCGAGCAGTACTTC. Its protein product is CASSTTGEQYF.

The chain recombines TRBV28 with TRBJ1-5; no firm D call. The length of the CDR3 is 15 residues. Looked up from germline, CDR1 is MDHEN and CDR2 is SYDVKM. The germline V and J ends were trimmed by 3 bases and 0 bases, with 9 bases remaining between them. In DNA, the CDR3 is TGTGCCAGCAGTTTGTCCAGTTATAGCAATCAGCCCCAGCATTTT. This codes for CASSLSSYSNQPQHF.

V gene TRBV19 combines with J gene TRBJ1-5, with 7 bases lining up with TRBD1. The CDR3 spans 15 residues. V shed 4 bases and J 4 bases; nucleotides not matched to a gene: 7. Germline V CDR1 and CDR2: LNHDA, SQIVND (reference sequence). CDR3 loop: CASSTAGTANQPQHF. CDR3 bases: TGTGCCAGTAGTACCGCCGGGACAGCTAATCAGCCCCAGCATTTT.

CDR3 coding DNA: TGTGCCAGCAGCTTGTCCGGGGATACGCAGTATTTT. Translated: CASSLSGDTQYF. The gene calls are TRBV5-4 and TRBJ2-3; D uncertain. The germline V gene encodes CDR1 SGHNT and CDR2 YYREEE (reference sequence). V lost 1 base, J lost 6 bases, and 6 bases lay in between. The CDR3 covers 12 residues.

The V gene is TRBV28, the J gene TRBJ2-7, with TRBD2 identical over 11 bases. Trimming removed 6 bases from V and 2 bases from J; junction bases left unmatched: 9. The CDR3 consists of 16 residues. CDR1 and CDR2 from the germline V gene are MDHEN and SYDVKM. CDR3 region: CASSHSGLAATYEQYF. Here the CDR3 DNA reads TGTGCCAGCAGCCACTCGGGACTAGCGGCCACCTACGAGCAGTACTTC.